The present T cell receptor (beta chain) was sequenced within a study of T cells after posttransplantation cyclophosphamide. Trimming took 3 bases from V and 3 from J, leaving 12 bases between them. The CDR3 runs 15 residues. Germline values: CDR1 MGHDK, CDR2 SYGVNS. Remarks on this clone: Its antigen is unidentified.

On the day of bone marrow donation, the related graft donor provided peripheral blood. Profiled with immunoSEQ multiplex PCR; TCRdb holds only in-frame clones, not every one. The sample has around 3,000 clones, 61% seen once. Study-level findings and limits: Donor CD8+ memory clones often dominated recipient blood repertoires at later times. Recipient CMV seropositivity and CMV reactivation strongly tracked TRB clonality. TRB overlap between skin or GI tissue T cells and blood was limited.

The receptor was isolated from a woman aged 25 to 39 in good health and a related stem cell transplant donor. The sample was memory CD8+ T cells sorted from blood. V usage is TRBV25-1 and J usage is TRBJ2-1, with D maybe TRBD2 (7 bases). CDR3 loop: CASSDGGGVYNEQFF. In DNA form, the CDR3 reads TGTGCCAGCAGTGATGGCGGGGGCGTCTACAATGAGCAGTTCTTC.